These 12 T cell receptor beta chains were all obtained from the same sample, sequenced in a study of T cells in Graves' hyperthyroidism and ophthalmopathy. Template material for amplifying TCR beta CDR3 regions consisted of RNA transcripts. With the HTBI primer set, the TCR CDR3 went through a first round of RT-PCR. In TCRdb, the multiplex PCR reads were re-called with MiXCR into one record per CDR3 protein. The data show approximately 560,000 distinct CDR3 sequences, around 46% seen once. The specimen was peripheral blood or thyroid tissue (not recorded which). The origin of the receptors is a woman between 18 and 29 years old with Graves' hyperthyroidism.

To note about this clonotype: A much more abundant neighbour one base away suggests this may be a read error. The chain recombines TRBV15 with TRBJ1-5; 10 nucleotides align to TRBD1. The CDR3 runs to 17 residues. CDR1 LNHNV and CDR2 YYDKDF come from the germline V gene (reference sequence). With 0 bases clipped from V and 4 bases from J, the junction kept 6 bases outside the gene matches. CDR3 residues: CATSRDWDRGRNQPQHF. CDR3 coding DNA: TGTGCCACCAGCAGAGACTGGGACAGGGGAAGGAATCAGCCCCAGCATTTT.

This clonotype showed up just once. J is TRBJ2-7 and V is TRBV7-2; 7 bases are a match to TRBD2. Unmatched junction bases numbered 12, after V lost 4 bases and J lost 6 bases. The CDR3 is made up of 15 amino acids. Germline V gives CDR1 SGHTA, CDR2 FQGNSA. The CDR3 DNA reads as TGTGCCAGCAGCTCAGGACTAGGGAATTTTGGCGAGCAGTACTTC. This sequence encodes CASSSGLGNFGEQYF.

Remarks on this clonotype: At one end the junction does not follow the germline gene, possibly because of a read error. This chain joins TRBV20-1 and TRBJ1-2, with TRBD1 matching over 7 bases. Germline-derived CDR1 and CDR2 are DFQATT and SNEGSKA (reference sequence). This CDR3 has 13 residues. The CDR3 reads CSAGETGLYGYTF. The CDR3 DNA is TGCAGTGCTGGAGAGACAGGGCTCTATGGCTACACCTTC.

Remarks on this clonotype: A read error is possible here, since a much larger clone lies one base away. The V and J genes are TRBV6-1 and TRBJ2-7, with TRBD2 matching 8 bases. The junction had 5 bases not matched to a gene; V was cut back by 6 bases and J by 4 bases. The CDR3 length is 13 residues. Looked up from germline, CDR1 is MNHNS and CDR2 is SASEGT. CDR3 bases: TGTGCCAGCAGCTCGGGACTAGAGTACGAGCAGTACTTC. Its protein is CASSSGLEYEQYF.

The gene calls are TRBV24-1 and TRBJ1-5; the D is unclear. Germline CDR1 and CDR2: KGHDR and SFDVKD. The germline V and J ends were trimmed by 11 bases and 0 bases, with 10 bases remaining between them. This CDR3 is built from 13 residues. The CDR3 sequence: CASQAYSNQPQHF. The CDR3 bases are TGTGCCAGCCAAGCCTATAGCAATCAGCCCCAGCATTTT.

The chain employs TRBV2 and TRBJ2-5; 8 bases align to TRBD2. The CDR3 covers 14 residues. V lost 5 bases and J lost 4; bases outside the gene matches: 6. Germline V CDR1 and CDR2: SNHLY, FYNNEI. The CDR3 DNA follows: TGTGCCAGCAGTTACGGGCTAGCGGGAGAGACCCAGTACTTC. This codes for CASSYGLAGETQYF.

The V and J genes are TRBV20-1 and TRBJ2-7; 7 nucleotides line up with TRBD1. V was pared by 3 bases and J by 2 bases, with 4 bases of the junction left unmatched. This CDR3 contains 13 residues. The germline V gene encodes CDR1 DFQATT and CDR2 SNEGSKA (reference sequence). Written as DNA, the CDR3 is TGCAGTGCTAGTACAGGACAGGCCTACGAGCAGTACTTC. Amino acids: CSASTGQAYEQYF.

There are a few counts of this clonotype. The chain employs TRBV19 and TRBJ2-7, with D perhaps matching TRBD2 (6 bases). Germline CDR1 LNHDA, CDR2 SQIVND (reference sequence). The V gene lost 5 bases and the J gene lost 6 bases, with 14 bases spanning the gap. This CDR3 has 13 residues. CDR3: CASSARGAGEQYF. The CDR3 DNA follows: TGTGCCAGTAGTGCCCGGGGAGCGGGCGAGCAGTACTTC. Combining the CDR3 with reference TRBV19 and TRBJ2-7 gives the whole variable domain DGGITQSPKYLFRKEGQNVTLSCEQNLNHDAMYWYRQDPGQGLRLIYYSQIVNDFQKGDIAEGYSVSREKKESFPLTVTSAQKNPTAFYLCASSARGAGEQYFGPGTRLTVT.

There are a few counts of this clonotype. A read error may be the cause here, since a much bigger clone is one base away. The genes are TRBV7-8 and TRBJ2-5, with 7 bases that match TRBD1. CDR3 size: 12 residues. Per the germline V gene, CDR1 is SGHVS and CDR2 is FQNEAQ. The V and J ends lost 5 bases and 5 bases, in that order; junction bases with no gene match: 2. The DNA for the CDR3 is TGTGCCAGCAGCGCGACAGGGGAGACCCAGTACTTC. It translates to CASSATGETQYF.

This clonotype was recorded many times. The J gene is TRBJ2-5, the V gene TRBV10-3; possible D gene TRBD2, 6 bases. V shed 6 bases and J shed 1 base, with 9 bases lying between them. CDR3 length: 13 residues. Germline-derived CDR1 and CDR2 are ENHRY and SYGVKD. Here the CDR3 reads CAIRRDFQETQYF. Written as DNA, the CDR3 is TGTGCCATCAGGAGGGACTTCCAAGAGACCCAGTACTTC.

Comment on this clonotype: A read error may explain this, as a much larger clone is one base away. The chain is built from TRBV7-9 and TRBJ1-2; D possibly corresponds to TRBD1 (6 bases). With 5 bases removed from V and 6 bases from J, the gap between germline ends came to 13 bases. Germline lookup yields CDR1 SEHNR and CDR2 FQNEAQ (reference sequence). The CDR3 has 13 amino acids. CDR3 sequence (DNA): TGTGCCAGCAGCGCGGCAGGGGCCCATGGCTACACCTTC. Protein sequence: CASSAAGAHGYTF.

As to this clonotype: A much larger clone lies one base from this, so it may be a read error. CDR3 amino acids: CASSESIETQYF. CDR3 nucleotides: TGTGCCAGCAGTGAGTCTATTGAGACCCAGTACTTC. The V call is TRBV2, the J call TRBJ2-5, with D hard to call. This CDR3 has 12 amino acids. Germline V gene data show CDR1 as SNHLY and CDR2 as FYNNEI. Trimming removed 3 bases at V and 5 bases at J, with 7 bases between. The full variable domain, its missing parts supplied by reference TRBV2 and TRBJ2-5, is EPEVTQTPSHQVTQMGQEVILRCVPISNHLYFYWYRQILGQKVEFLVSFYNNEISEKSEIFDDQFSVERPDGSNFTLKIRSTKLEDSAMYFCASSESIETQYFGPGTRLLVL.